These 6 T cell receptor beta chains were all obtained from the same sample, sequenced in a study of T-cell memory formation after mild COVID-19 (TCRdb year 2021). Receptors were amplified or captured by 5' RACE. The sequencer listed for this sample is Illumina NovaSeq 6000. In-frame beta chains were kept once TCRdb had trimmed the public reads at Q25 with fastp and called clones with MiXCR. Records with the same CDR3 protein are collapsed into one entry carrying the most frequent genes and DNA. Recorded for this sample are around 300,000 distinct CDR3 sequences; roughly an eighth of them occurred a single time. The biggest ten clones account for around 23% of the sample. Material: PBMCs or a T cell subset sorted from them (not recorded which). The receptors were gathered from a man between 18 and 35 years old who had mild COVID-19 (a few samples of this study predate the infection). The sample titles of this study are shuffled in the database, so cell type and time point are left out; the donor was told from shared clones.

This CDR3 is CASSSGTGGNYGYTF. CDR3 DNA: TGCGCCAGCAGCTCCGGGACGGGCGGAAACTATGGCTACACCTTC. The genes are TRBV5-1 and TRBJ1-2; D may be TRBD1 (5 bases). V lost 3 bases to trimming and J lost 2 bases, with 14 bases between them. The CDR3 length is 15 residues. CDR1 is SGHRS and CDR2 is YFSETQ in the germline V gene.

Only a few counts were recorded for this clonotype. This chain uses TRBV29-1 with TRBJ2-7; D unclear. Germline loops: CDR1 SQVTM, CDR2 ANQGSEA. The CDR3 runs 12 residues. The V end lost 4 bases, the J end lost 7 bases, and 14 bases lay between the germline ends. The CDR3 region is CSVVGGLEEQYV. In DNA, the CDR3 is TGCAGCGTTGTGGGCGGTCTTGAGGAGCAGTACGTC.

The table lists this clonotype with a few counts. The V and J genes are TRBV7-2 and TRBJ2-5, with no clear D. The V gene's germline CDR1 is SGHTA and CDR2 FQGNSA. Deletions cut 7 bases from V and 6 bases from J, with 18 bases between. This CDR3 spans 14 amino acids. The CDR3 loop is CASTSYTRQQTQYF. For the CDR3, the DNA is TGTGCCAGCACCTCATATACCCGCCAGCAGACCCAGTACTTC.

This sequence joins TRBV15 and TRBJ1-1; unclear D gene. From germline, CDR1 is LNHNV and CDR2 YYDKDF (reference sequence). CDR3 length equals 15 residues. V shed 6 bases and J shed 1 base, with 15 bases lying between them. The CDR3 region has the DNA TGTGCCACCAGAGTTTGGGGTCGGGAGAACACTGAAGCTTTCTTT. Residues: CATRVWGRENTEAFF.

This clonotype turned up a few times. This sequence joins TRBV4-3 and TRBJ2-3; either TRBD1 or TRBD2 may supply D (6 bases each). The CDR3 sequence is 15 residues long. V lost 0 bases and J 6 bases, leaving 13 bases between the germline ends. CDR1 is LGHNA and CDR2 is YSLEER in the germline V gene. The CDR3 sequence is CASSQEQGGGDTQYF. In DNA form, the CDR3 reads TGCGCCAGCAGCCAAGAGCAAGGAGGGGGGGATACGCAGTATTTT.

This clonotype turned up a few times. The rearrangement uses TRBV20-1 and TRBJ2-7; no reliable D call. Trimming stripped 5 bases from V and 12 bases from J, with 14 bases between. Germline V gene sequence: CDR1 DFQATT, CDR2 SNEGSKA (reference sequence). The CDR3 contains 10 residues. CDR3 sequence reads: CSAWGTSLYV. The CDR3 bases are TGCAGTGCTTGGGGAACGAGCCTGTACGTC.